What follows is one T cell receptor (beta chain) and its context. What it binds is unknown. A 5'RACE reaction primed in the constant segment made cDNA libraries of TCR alpha and TCR beta, and these carried sample barcodes and UMIs. TCRdb used MiXCR to reprocess the 5' RACE reads, holding one entry per CDR3 protein. Of about 250,000 distinct CDR3 sequences listed, 15% are singletons. The sample belongs to a study of T-cell memory formation after mild COVID-19. Study-wide points: CD4+ contracting clones were found mainly in CM and EM, and CD8+ ones in EMRA.

The CDR3 totals 15 residues. V lost 3 bases to trimming and J lost 3 bases; unmatched junction nucleotides: 2. Sample: PBMCs or a T cell subset sorted from them (not recorded which). The rearrangement links TRBV12-3 or TRBV12-4 to TRBJ2-2; TRBD1 matches at 9 bases. The TCR sequence derives from an adult woman who had mild COVID-19 (a few samples of this study predate the infection). Cell type and time point are not known. In DNA form, the CDR3 reads TGTGCCAGCAGTTTCACAGGGGGCGACACCGGGGAGCTGTTTTTT. It encodes CASSFTGGDTGELFF.